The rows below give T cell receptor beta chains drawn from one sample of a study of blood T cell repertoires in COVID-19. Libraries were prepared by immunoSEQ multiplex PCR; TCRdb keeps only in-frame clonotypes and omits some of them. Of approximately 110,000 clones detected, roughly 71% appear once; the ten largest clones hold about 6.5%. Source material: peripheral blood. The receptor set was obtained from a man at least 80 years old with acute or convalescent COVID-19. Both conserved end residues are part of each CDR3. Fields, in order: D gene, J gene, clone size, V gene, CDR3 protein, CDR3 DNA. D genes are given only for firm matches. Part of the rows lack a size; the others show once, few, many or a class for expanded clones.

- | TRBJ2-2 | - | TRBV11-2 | CASSLRGYGELFF | TGTGCCAGCAGCTTAAGGGGGTACGGGGAGCTGTTTTTT
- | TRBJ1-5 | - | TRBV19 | CASSISPGSNQPQHF | TGTGCCAGTAGTATATCCCCCGGTAGCAATCAGCCCCAGCATTTT
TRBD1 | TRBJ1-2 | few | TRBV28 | CASSSTGSGNYGYTF | TGTGCCAGCAGTTCGACAGGGTCGGGGAACTATGGCTACACCTTC
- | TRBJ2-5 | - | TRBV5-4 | CASTTDGYQETQYF | TGTGCCAGCACGACTGACGGGTACCAAGAGACCCAGTACTTC
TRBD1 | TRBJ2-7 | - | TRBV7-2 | CASRSRTGSEQYF | TGTGCCAGCAGATCGAGGACAGGGAGCGAGCAGTACTTC
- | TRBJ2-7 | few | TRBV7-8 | CASSSHSYEQYF | TGTGCCAGCAGCTCCCACAGTTACGAGCAGTACTTC
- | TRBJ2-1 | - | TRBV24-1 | CATSDARGGNEQFF | TGTGCCACCAGTGATGCGAGGGGGGGTAATGAGCAGTTCTTC
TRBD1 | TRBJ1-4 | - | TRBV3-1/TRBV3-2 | CASSQLDRAGEKLFF | TGTGCCAGCAGCCAACTCGACAGGGCCGGGGAAAAACTGTTTTTT
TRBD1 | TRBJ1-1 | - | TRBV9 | CASSVDPGQLQFGEAFF | TGTGCCAGCAGCGTAGATCCGGGACAGCTGCAATTCGGTGAAGCTTTCTTT
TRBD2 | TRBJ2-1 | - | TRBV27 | CASTSAGAPYNEQFF | TGTGCCAGCACATCAGCGGGAGCCCCCTACAATGAGCAGTTCTTC
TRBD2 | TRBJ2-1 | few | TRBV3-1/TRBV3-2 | CASSLGLAGGYEQFF | TGTGCCAGCAGCCTGGGACTAGCGGGAGGGTATGAGCAGTTCTTC
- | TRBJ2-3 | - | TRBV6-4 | CANCTDTQYF | TGTGCCAACTGCACAGATACGCAGTATTTT
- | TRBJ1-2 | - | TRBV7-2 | CASSPFQPYDGYTF | TGTGCCAGCAGTCCATTTCAACCCTATGATGGCTACACCTTC
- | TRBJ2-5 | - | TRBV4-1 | CASSQGTAGETQYF | TGCGCCAGCAGCCAAGGCACAGCGGGAGAGACCCAGTACTTC
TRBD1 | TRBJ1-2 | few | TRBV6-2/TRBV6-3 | CASSQTTGAHGYTF | TGTGCCAGCAGCCAGACGACAGGGGCCCATGGCTACACCTTC
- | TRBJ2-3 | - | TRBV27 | CASSITGRGEDTQYF | TGTGCCAGCAGTATAACAGGGCGTGGGGAAGATACGCAGTATTTT
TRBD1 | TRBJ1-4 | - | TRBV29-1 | CSVIYRGMDEKLFF | TGCAGCGTCATTTACAGGGGAATGGATGAAAAACTGTTTTTT
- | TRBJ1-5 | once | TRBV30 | CAWSGYRVNQPQHF | TGTGCCTGGAGTGGGTACAGGGTCAATCAGCCCCAGCATTTT
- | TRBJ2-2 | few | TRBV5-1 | CASSLVRTGELFF | TGCGCCAGCAGCTTGGTCAGGACCGGGGAGCTGTTTTTT
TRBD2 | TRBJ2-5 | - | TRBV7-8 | CASSLKLAETQYF | TGTGCCAGCAGCTTAAAACTAGCGGAGACCCAGTACTTC
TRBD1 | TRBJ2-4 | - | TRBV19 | CASSIAGGASKNIQYF | TGTGCCAGTAGTATAGCAGGGGGCGCGTCCAAAAACATTCAGTACTTC
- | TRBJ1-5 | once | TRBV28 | CASSLGGLGQPQHF | TGTGCCAGCAGTTTGGGGGGGCTGGGTCAGCCCCAGCATTTT
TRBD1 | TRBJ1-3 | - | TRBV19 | CASLDRAGNTIYF | TGTGCCAGTCTGGACAGGGCTGGAAACACCATATATTTT
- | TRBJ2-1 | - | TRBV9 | CASTSGGSYNEQFF | TGTGCCAGCACATCTGGCGGGTCCTACAATGAGCAGTTCTTC
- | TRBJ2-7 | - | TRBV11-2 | CASSLGWHEQYF | TGTGCCAGCAGCTTAGGCTGGCACGAGCAGTACTTC
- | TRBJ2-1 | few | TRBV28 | CASSPSRLGQFF | TGTGCCAGCAGTCCTTCTAGGTTGGGGCAGTTCTTC
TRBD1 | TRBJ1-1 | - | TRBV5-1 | CASSLAPTGGVTEAFF | TGCGCCAGCAGCTTGGCCCCGACAGGGGGGGTCACTGAAGCTTTCTTT
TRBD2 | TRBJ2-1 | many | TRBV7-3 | CASSLNGETSDQWRNEQFF | TGTGCCAGCAGCTTAAACGGGGAGACTAGCGACCAATGGAGGAATGAGCAGTTCTTC
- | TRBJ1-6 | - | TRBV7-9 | CASSFDGGNSPLHF | TGTGCCAGCAGCTTCGACGGGGGTAATTCACCCCTCCACTTT
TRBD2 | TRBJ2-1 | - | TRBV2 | CASSLTLALSSYNEQFF | TGTGCCAGCAGTCTAACACTAGCGTTGAGCTCCTACAATGAGCAGTTCTTC